This is a list of T cell receptor beta chains from one sample in a study of blood T cell repertoires in COVID-19. Profiled with immunoSEQ multiplex PCR; TCRdb holds only in-frame clones, not every one. Altogether 84,000 or so clones are present, 81% being singletons, with the ten largest covering around an eighth. The sample consisted of peripheral blood. These TCRs come from a human donor in a cohort sampled during active COVID-19. CDR3s include the opening cysteine and the closing phenylalanine or tryptophan. Each record gives: clone size, D gene, V gene, J gene, CDR3 protein, CDR3 DNA. D genes are given only for firm matches. Some rows have no size entry. The others give once, few or many, or a class for an expanded clone.

.,.,TRBV11-1,TRBJ2-7,CASSKMEGSGEQYF,TGTGCCAGCAGCAAGATGGAGGGGTCGGGCGAGCAGTACTTC
.,TRBD1,TRBV27,TRBJ1-1,CASRNRGPNTEAFF,TGTGCCAGCAGAAACAGGGGACCGAACACTGAAGCTTTCTTT
.,TRBD2,TRBV19,TRBJ2-3,CASSPWRGATDTQYF,TGTGCCAGTAGTCCTTGGCGGGGGGCCACAGATACGCAGTATTTT
few,TRBD2,TRBV11-2,TRBJ2-1,CASTPRLAGVYNEQFF,TGTGCCAGCACCCCTCGGCTAGCGGGTGTCTACAATGAGCAGTTCTTC
.,TRBD2,TRBV14,TRBJ2-1,CASSQGAGEPASYNEQFF,TGTGCCAGCAGCCAAGGAGCGGGAGAACCAGCCTCCTACAATGAGCAGTTCTTC
.,TRBD1,TRBV19,TRBJ2-5,CASSSDRGRKETQYF,TGTGCCAGTAGTTCAGACAGGGGGCGAAAAGAGACCCAGTACTTC
few,.,TRBV7-2,TRBJ2-1,CASSSILAAYNEQFF,TGTGCCAGCAGCTCCATCTTGGCGGCCTACAATGAGCAGTTCTTC
.,TRBD1,TRBV30,TRBJ2-5,CAWSRTGGDETQYF,TGTGCCTGGAGCAGGACAGGGGGGGATGAGACCCAGTACTTC
.,TRBD1,TRBV27,TRBJ1-6,CASSLQRTGVSPLHF,TGTGCCAGCAGTTTACAGCGCACAGGGGTTTCACCCCTCCACTTT
.,.,TRBV7-9,TRBJ2-5,CASSLAHQETQYF,TGTGCCAGCAGCTTAGCCCATCAAGAGACCCAGTACTTC
.,TRBD2,TRBV7-9,TRBJ2-3,CASSTSSGAFTDTQYF,TGTGCCAGCAGCACTTCTAGCGGGGCATTCACAGATACGCAGTATTTT
.,.,TRBV5-8,TRBJ2-2,CASSRGGLGDTGELFF,TGTGCCAGCAGCAGAGGGGGTCTTGGTGACACCGGGGAGCTGTTTTTT
.,TRBD1,TRBV3-1/TRBV3-2,TRBJ2-1,CASSQEMAGGNEQFF,TGTGCCAGCAGCCAAGAAATGGCAGGGGGCAATGAGCAGTTCTTC
.,TRBD2,TRBV5-1,TRBJ2-5,CASSPGLAGGPGRETQYF,TGCGCCAGCAGCCCGGGACTAGCGGGGGGGCCGGGTCGAGAGACCCAGTACTTC
few,TRBD1,TRBV24-1,TRBJ2-3,CATSDRQGWTDTQYF,TGTGCCACCAGTGACCGACAGGGGTGGACAGATACGCAGTATTTT